Sequencing of this TCR beta chain was carried out in a study of post-analysis software for immune sequencing data. Study-level points and caveats: Patients had higher frequencies than controls of a handful of TRBV segments, including TRBV5-6, TRBV5-1 and TRBV20-1.

This clonotype has only one observation. The antigen remains unidentified. Trimming pared 5 bases from V and 10 bases from J, leaving 14 bases between. CDR3 length: 13 residues. Germline CDR1 is SGHTA and CDR2 is FQGTGA. Sequencing libraries made from TCR beta cDNA carried unique molecular identifiers. One entry per CDR3 protein, called by TCRdb with MiXCR from the PCR reads. The sample holds hundreds of thousands of distinct CDR3 sequences; over 45% are singletons and the top ten take over 9%. Input material: blood. This clonotype was obtained from a girl aged 2 to 9 with multiple sclerosis. The chain combines TRBV7-3 with TRBJ2-2; no reliable D call. The CDR3 DNA reads TGTGCCAGCAGCCCAGGACCAACGGAGGAGCTGTTTTTT. It codes for CASSPGPTEELFF.